This T cell receptor (beta chain) was sequenced for a study of monozygotic twins with inflammatory bowel disease. TCRdb re-called the 5' RACE reads and gives one entry per CDR3 protein, without DNA. This sample carries fewer than 550,000 distinct CDR3 sequences, with 2% to 2.5% going to the ten biggest clones. In regard to this clonotype: No antigen is known for it.

This CDR3 comprises 12 residues. CDR1 and CDR2 from the germline V gene are DFQATT and SNEGSKA (reference sequence). Study results and limitations: In the analysis, different T cell subtypes could not be told apart. Limited statistical power may explain no repertoire similarity difference between concordant and discordant twins.

This chain links TRBV20-1 with TRBJ2-5; as DNA is missing, the TRBD1 call by TCRdb cannot be tested. This TCR was sampled from a human donor with ulcerative colitis or Crohn's disease, or a healthy co-twin of an affected twin (not recorded which). Sequencing was carried out using blood. CDR3 sequence reads: CSAKIGTTIQYF.